This TCR beta chain was obtained from a study of OX40 agonist ivuxolimab in advanced cancers. At the level of the study: At 0.01 to 10 mg/kg, ivuxolimab was administered intravenously to patients every 2 weeks.

V dropped 0 bases and J dropped 4 bases, with 14 bases sitting between them. The length of the CDR3 is 16 residues. Germline V gene data show CDR1 as MNHEY and CDR2 as SMNVEV (reference sequence). Assay used: immunoSEQ multiplex PCR; TCRdb lists only in-frame clones, some missing. The data hold roughly 69,000 clones, with roughly nine tenths observed a single time. Sample: CD4+ or CD8+ T cells sorted from blood, taken in a trial of the OX40 agonist ivuxolimab. The source is an adult with an advanced solid tumor such as melanoma, head and neck, liver or kidney cancer. V gene TRBV27 combines with J gene TRBJ2-3; no definite D call. DNA of the CDR3: TGTGCCAGCAGTTTATCCGGCCCCCCGGCGGCAGATACGCAGTATTTT. Protein product: CASSLSGPPAADTQYF.